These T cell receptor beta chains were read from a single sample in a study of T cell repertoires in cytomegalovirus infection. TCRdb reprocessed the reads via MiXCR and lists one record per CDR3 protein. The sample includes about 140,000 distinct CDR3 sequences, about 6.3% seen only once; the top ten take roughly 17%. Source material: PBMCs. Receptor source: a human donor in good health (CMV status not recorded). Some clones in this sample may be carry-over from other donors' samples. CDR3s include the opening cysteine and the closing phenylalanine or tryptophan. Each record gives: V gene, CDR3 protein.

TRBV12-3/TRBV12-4 CASSTGGGLRAFF
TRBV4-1 CASSQEAKNTEAFF
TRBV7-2 CASSPGTGRGAFF
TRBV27 CASSLFGLAGPEETQYF
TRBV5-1 CASSQNGAELRSEQYF
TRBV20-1 CSADSGTSGGQRETQYF
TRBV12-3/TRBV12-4 CASSLDTRGGYTF
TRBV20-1 CSATETGKGRGTEAFF
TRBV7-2 CASSLNRGPYEQYF
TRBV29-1 CSARTGQGEKLFF
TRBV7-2 CASSSLDSGQSSYEQYF
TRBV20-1 CSARDPNRDKEYF
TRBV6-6 CASSYGHQETQYF
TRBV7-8 CASSLVLGWGEETQYF
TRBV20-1 CSAGGGTDTEAFF
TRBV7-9 CASIKTGITADTQYF